The entry below describes one T cell receptor (beta chain). The antigen it binds to is not known. Base quality data are lacking; no much larger clone is found one base away. Flow cytometry had shown CD8+CD57+ cell expansion in the patients selected for sequencing. All patients had severe acquired aplastic anemia diagnosed by International Study of Aplastic Anemia and Agranulocytosis and Camitta criteria. At the time blood was sampled, none of the patients had received any therapy. In the study, sorted CD4+ and CD8+ blood T cells from patients with severe aplastic anemia and from healthy subjects underwent deep sequencing of TCR repertoires. Patients were enrolled in the USA under clinicaltrials.gov protocols 00001620, 01623167, 00001397, 00071045, 00081523 and 00961064. Ficoll-Paque density gradient centrifugation was used to isolate peripheral blood mononuclear cells. Before DNA extraction, CD4+ and CD8+ T cells were sorted by FACS or by magnetic beads.

Genomic DNA was used as template for profiling of TCR beta VDJ combinations and CDR3 sequences. An Illumina HiSeq 2000 was used for TCR repertoire sequencing. Per the original workflow: Repertoire assessment relied on Simpson's diversity index, CDR3 size and DJ length profiles, and TRBV/TRBJ rearrangement plots. Whichever DNA sequence was most abundant in the deep sequencing data was defined as the immunodominant clone. CDR3 amino acid sequences were screened for sharing across subjects and compared with published repertoires and the VDJdb database. TCRdb passed the public sequencing reads through fastp at Q25 and MiXCR, retaining productive beta sequences. Rows with a matching CDR3 protein are joined into one entry that keeps the most common DNA and genes. The V and J calls and clone size are TCRdb's, not the authors'. Counted in this sample were around 50,000 distinct CDR3 sequences; around 57% of them appeared once. Around 17% of the sample comes from the top ten.

The trim is 0 bases for V and 8 bases for J, with a gap of 10 bases between the germline ends. The germline V gene specifies LGHNA as CDR1 and YNFKEQ as CDR2. Spanning cysteine to phenylalanine, the CDR3 consists of 13 amino acids. The entry retains the CDR3 DNA only, 39 bases that are in frame from base 1. This entry comes from a study of CD8+CD57+ T cells in acquired aplastic anemia (dated by TCRdb to the late 2010s). Context from the whole study: On average, sorted CD4+ and CD8+ cells yielded around 3.4 ug of extracted DNA, with a range of about 0.19 to 30 ug. CD8+CD57+ expansion was defined as a frequency above the mean frequency observed in healthy subjects.

The research as a whole found: Between patients and healthy controls, no significant difference in CD8+ Simpson's diversity was found (P=0.060). Nearly 30 CD8+ CDR3 sequences were found in both patients and controls but appeared to be highly expressed in patients and within the immunodominant clones of the patients.

The TCR comes from a human donor with aplastic anemia. The chain is assembled from TRBV4-2 and TRBJ1-1, with an unclear D gene assignment. Sample: sorted CD4+, CD8+, or CD8+CD57+ T cells (not recorded which) from PBMCs. Read as DNA, the sequence is TGTGCCAGCAGCCAAGACAGGTCGACAGAAGCTTTCTTT. The encoded protein is CASSQDRSTEAFF.